This T cell receptor (beta chain) stems from a study of tumor-infiltrating lymphocytes in primary liver carcinoma. Concerning this clonotype: One junction end does not reproduce the germline sequence, and a read error may be involved.

The CDR3 has 14 residues. Germline values: CDR1 SGHAT, CDR2 FQNNGV. Germline DNA was also extracted, while the blood RNA originated from unsorted whole blood. The researchers produced TCR beta cDNA from around 500 ng total RNA with a constant-region primer. ARM-PCR was slightly modified, and three nested multiplex PCR rounds with it gave rise to the TCR beta libraries. TRBV1-TRBV30 forward primers paired with a C-beta reverse primer drove the first two PCR rounds, roughly 9 cycles each. Each CDR3 protein is one row after TCRdb ran MiXCR on the multiplex PCR reads. The profile shows about 320,000 distinct CDR3 sequences, about 62% of them singletons.

The chain carries TRBV11-2 and TRBJ2-2; possibly TRBD1 for D (5 bases). The sequence came from a man aged 35 to 55 with primary liver carcinoma and hepatitis B virus infection. Specimen: peripheral blood. In DNA form, the CDR3 reads TGTGCCAGTAGCCCCACCAGGGCCACCGCGGAGCTGTTTTTT. It encodes CASSPTRATAELFF.